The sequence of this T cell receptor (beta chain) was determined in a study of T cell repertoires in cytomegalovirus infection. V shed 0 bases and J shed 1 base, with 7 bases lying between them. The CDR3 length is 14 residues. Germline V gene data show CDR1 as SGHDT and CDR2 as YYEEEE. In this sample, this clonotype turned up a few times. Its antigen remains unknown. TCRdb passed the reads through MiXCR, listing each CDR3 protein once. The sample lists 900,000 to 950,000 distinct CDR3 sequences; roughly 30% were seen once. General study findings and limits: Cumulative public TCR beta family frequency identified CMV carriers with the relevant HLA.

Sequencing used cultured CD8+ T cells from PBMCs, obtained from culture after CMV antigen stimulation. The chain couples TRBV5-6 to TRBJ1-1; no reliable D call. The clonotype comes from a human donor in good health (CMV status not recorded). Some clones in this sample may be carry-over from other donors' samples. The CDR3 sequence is CASSLDRENTEAFF. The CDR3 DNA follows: TGTGCCAGCAGCTTGGATAGGGAGAACACTGAAGCTTTCTTT.